This T cell receptor beta chain was recovered during a study of spatial heterogeneity in lung cancer. Study-level points and caveats: Tumors with more nonsynonymous mutations had more expanded intratumoral alpha and beta TCRs.

By share of the sample, this clonotype is medium-sized (0.01 to 0.1%). What it binds is not known. TCRdb reprocessed the 5' RACE reads with MiXCR, giving one entry per CDR3 protein. This sample has 3,600 or so distinct CDR3 sequences, with over 8% found just once. Indicated time point: sample taken at primary tumor resection. Germline CDR1 reads SGHVS; CDR2 reads FNYEAQ. The CDR3 consists of 13 residues. The V and J ends lost 5 bases and 5 bases respectively, with 12 bases between them. Sequences were derived from lung tumor tissue, sampled at surgery. This TCR came from a male donor with early-stage non-small cell lung cancer. The chain couples TRBV7-6 to TRBJ2-5; D remains ambiguous. Written as DNA, the CDR3 is TGTGCCAGCAGCCCGACGGGCCGGGAGACCCAGTACTTC. It translates to CASSPTGRETQYF.